These 10 T cell receptor beta chains were all obtained from the same sample, sequenced in a study of cytomegalovirus exposure and HLA in healthy donors (dated by TCRdb to the late 2010s). Receptors were amplified or captured by the immunoSEQ multiplex PCR assay. For the multiplex PCR, a mixture combining 60 forward primers for TCR Vbeta segments and 13 reverse primers for TCR Jbeta segments was used. Entries here come from immuneACCESS through TCRdb and include only in-frame sequences with V and J called. Some clones fail to appear in such tables; in the studies checked, an unresolved V gene covers under half of the shortfall, and the cause of the remainder is unknown. This sample is represented by about 160,000 clones; approximately 80% of them were singletons. The leading ten clones occupy roughly 3.6% of the sample. Sequencing was carried out using PBMCs. These receptors were taken from a man aged 25-40 years in good health and CMV-seropositive.

This clone has only a few counts. J is TRBJ1-3 and V is TRBV11-3; D is ambiguous. Germline CDR1 SGHNT, CDR2 YENEEA. Between the trimmed V and J ends, which lost 5 bases and 3 bases, there was a span of 17 bases. The CDR3 sequence is 16 residues long. The CDR3 bases are TGTGCCAGCAGCCCCCGAGGCAAGGAGCATGGAAACACCATATATTTT. It yields the protein CASSPRGKEHGNTIYF.

The rearrangement uses TRBV4-3 and TRBJ2-1; 7 bases agree with TRBD1. CDR3 length equals 16 residues. Germline CDR1 is LGHNA and CDR2 is YSLEER. V trimming: 2 bases; J trimming: 4 bases; junction bases outside the gene matches: 8. CDR3 amino acids: CASSQPDREAYNEQFF. CDR3 in DNA: TGCGCCAGCAGCCAACCAGACAGGGAAGCATACAATGAGCAGTTCTTC.

The chain links TRBV7-6 to TRBJ2-3; 8 positions agree with TRBD2. Germline V gene sequence: CDR1 SGHVS, CDR2 FNYEAQ. The trim removed 5 bases at V and 2 bases at J, leaving 6 bases unmatched. The CDR3 is 15 amino acids. The DNA for the CDR3 is TGTGCCAGCAGCCCCGGGGGGGGAGCCACAGATACGCAGTATTTT. Protein sequence: CASSPGGGATDTQYF.

In this sample, this clone turned up a few times. The chain recombines TRBV7-9 with TRBJ1-2, with TRBD1 as a possible D gene (6 bases). Looked up from germline, CDR1 is SEHNR and CDR2 is FQNEAQ (reference sequence). V lost 1 base and J lost 4, with 7 bases in between. The CDR3 extends over 13 amino acids. CDR3 amino acids: CASSLDRAYGYTF. The CDR3 bases are TGTGCCAGCAGCTTAGACAGGGCCTATGGCTACACCTTC.

The CDR3 here is CASSLGQGRGNTIYF. As DNA, the CDR3 is TGTGCCAGCAGCCTCGGACAGGGTAGGGGAAACACCATATATTTT. The chain combines TRBV7-2 with TRBJ1-3, with TRBD1 matching 8 bases. In germline, CDR1 is SGHTA, CDR2 FQGNSA. This CDR3 has 15 amino acids. The junction had 7 bases not matched to a gene; V was cut back by 5 bases and J by 4 bases.

The chain recombines TRBV18 with TRBJ1-6; a weak D match, TRBD1 (6 bases). Trimming stripped 4 bases from V and 7 bases from J, with 17 bases between. Germline assignment: CDR1 KGHSH and CDR2 LQKENI. CDR3 length: 16 residues. Written as DNA, the CDR3 is TGTGCCAGCTCACTTTCATGGACAGCCCAAAATTCACCCCTCCACTTT. This translates into CASSLSWTAQNSPLHF.

This chain joins TRBV28 and TRBJ2-3, with D unresolved. This CDR3 is built from 13 residues. Trimming removed 7 bases from V and 0 bases from J, with 8 bases in between. Germline CDR1 MDHEN, CDR2 SYDVKM. DNA for the CDR3: TGTGCCAGCACCCCTACTAGCACAGATACGCAGTATTTT. Its protein is CASTPTSTDTQYF.

This chain joins TRBV27 and TRBJ2-2; D possibly corresponds to TRBD2 (6 bases). CDR3 length: 15 amino acids. Trimming took 2 bases from V and 3 from J, leaving 10 bases between them. Germline CDR1 reads MNHEY; CDR2 reads SMNVEV (reference sequence). CDR3 sequence: CASSLQAGDTGELFF. CDR3 nucleotide sequence: TGTGCCAGCAGTTTACAAGCGGGTGACACCGGGGAGCTGTTTTTT.

The rearrangement links TRBV2 to TRBJ2-7; no definite D call. CDR3 length equals 14 residues. Germline assignment: CDR1 SNHLY and CDR2 FYNNEI. V dropped 2 bases and J dropped 1 base, with 9 bases sitting between them. CDR3 sequence: CASSELAGSYEQYF. The DNA of the CDR3 is TGTGCCAGCAGTGAATTGGCAGGTTCCTACGAGCAGTACTTC.

The gene calls are TRBV4-3 and TRBJ2-3; 7 bases line up with TRBD1. Germline CDR1 is LGHNA and CDR2 is YSLEER. The junction had 4 bases not matched to a gene; V was cut back by 1 base and J by 3 bases. The CDR3 covers 15 residues. CDR3: CASSQVVTGTDTQYF. The CDR3 nucleotides read TGCGCCAGCAGCCAAGTGGTGACAGGGACAGATACGCAGTATTTT.